One sample yielded the 24 T cell receptor beta chains listed below, sequenced in a study of shared clonotypes between healthy human individuals. Sequencing used immunoSEQ multiplex PCR; TCRdb keeps in-frame clones, though not all of them. The repertoire holds approximately 500,000 clones, with 70% to 85% as singletons. Sequencing was performed on PBMCs. The receptors come from a woman aged 40 to 50 in good health. Some clones in this sample may be carry-over from other donors' samples.

The chain is built from TRBV13 and TRBJ2-7, with 10 bases lining up with TRBD2. Losses at the gene ends were 5 bases for V and 2 bases for J; bases not matched to a gene: 9. CDR3 length equals 16 residues. Germline V gene lookup returns CDR1 PRHDT and CDR2 FYEKMQ (reference sequence). Here the CDR3 DNA reads TGTGCCAGCAGCGCGTCCGGGACTAGCGACACCTACGAGCAGTACTTC. This sequence encodes CASSASGTSDTYEQYF.

The rearrangement uses TRBV6-5 and TRBJ2-3; D is uncertain. Trimming removed 2 bases from V and 3 bases from J, with 9 bases in between. The germline V gene encodes CDR1 MNHEY and CDR2 SVGAGI. The CDR3 has 14 amino acids. This chain's CDR3 is CASSYEVGTDTQYF. The CDR3 DNA reads TGTGCCAGCAGTTACGAGGTCGGGACAGATACGCAGTATTTT.

This chain joins TRBV30 and TRBJ1-3; unclear D gene. This CDR3 has 12 amino acids. Trimming cost V 0 bases and J 4 bases, with 4 bases left between them. CDR1 and CDR2 from the germline V gene are GTSNPN and SVGIG (reference sequence). This CDR3 is CAWSVEGNTIYF. CDR3 DNA: TGTGCCTGGAGTGTAGAAGGAAACACCATATATTTT.

Comments on this clone: Other DNA sequences from this sample encode an identical CDR3 as well. The chain joins TRBV7-9 to TRBJ1-1; D gene ambiguous. V was shortened by 1 base and J by 6 bases, with 9 bases between the two germline ends. The CDR3 has 13 amino acids. Germline V gene lookup returns CDR1 SEHNR and CDR2 FQNEAQ (reference sequence). The CDR3 loop reads CASSLEGGAEAFF. For the CDR3, the DNA is TGTGCCAGCAGCTTAGAGGGAGGCGCTGAAGCTTTCTTT.

This clone was counted once. The V gene is TRBV6-5, the J gene TRBJ2-7; 8 bases match TRBD1. Germline CDR1 MNHEY, CDR2 SVGAGI. The CDR3 runs to 11 residues. The trim removed 7 bases at V and 6 bases at J, leaving 2 bases unmatched. The CDR3 DNA sequence: TGTGCCAGCAATCAGGGGGCCGAGCAGTACTTC. Translation gives CASNQGAEQYF.

The J gene is TRBJ2-1, the V gene TRBV2; 8 nucleotides line up with TRBD2. The germline V gene encodes CDR1 SNHLY and CDR2 FYNNEI. V was pared by 8 bases and J by 7 bases, with 10 bases of the junction left unmatched. The CDR3 length is 14 residues. CDR3 nucleotide sequence: TGTGCCAGCGTACGTAGCGGGAATGAAAATGAGCAGTTCTTC. Residues: CASVRSGNENEQFF.

Turning to this clone: Germline and junction disagree at one end, which may indicate a read error. The CDR3 region is CASSLNNEAFF. CDR3 coding DNA: TGTGCCAGCAGCTTGAACAATGAAGCTTTCTTT. The chain combines TRBV5-5 with TRBJ1-1; D is unresolved. The germline CDR1 and CDR2 sequences are SGHKS and YYEKEE (reference sequence). There are 11 residues in the CDR3.

This chain connects TRBV5-8 to TRBJ1-3; D gene uncertain. The germline gives CDR1 SGHTS, CDR2 YDEGEE. CDR3 length: 15 amino acids. V dropped 4 bases and J dropped 0 bases, with 11 bases sitting between them. CDR3 nucleotide sequence: TGTGCCAGCAGCACTGGACTGATCTCTGGAAACACCATATATTTT. Translation: CASSTGLISGNTIYF.

The chain couples TRBV6-1 to TRBJ1-2, with 8 bases fitting TRBD1. There are 13 residues in the CDR3. With V trimmed by 4 bases and J by 7 bases, 5 bases remained unmatched. The germline V gene encodes CDR1 MNHNS and CDR2 SASEGT. DNA for the CDR3: TGTGCCAGCAGTGCCAGGGGGCTGAGTGGCTACACCTTC. This translates into CASSARGLSGYTF.

The chain couples TRBV5-4 to TRBJ2-7; the D gene is possibly TRBD2 (6 bases). The CDR3 is 14 amino acids. Germline CDR1 reads SGHNT; CDR2 reads YYREEE (reference sequence). The V end was cut by 4 bases, the J end by 7 bases, with 18 bases between. CDR3 in amino acids: CASSPGSTVGEQYF. The CDR3 bases are TGTGCCAGCAGCCCCGGGAGTACGGTCGGGGAGCAGTACTTC.

This clone was seen just once. V and J are TRBV7-9 and TRBJ2-3; D is undetermined. From germline, CDR1 is SEHNR and CDR2 FQNEAQ (reference sequence). With 8 bases removed from V and 3 bases from J, the gap between germline ends came to 6 bases. The CDR3 runs to 11 residues. Written as DNA, the CDR3 is TGTGCCAGCCAGAAAACAGATACGCAGTATTTT. This gives the protein CASQKTDTQYF.

The chain is built from TRBV19 and TRBJ2-1; 14 nucleotides match TRBD2. After removal of 4 bases from V and 7 bases from J, the junction contained 3 bases not matched to a gene. The CDR3 totals 15 residues. From germline, CDR1 is LNHDA and CDR2 SQIVND (reference sequence). CDR3 loop: CASSTGLAGENEQFF. Here the CDR3 DNA reads TGTGCCAGTAGTACGGGACTAGCGGGAGAGAATGAGCAGTTCTTC.

On this clone: Other DNA variants within this sample encode the same CDR3. This chain connects TRBV19 to TRBJ1-5; the match to TRBD1 covers 10 bases. After removal of 7 bases from V and 5 bases from J, the junction contained 5 bases not matched to a gene. Germline lookup yields CDR1 LNHDA and CDR2 SQIVND (reference sequence). There are 14 residues in the CDR3. This CDR3 reads CASNPGQGYQPQHF. The CDR3 DNA follows: TGTGCCAGTAATCCGGGACAGGGGTATCAGCCCCAGCATTTT.

This clone was detected only a few times. It differs at one base from a far larger clone, so likely a read error. The V gene is TRBV10-2, the J gene TRBJ2-7, with 9 positions matching TRBD2. Germline V lookup: CDR1 WSHSY, CDR2 SAAADI. The ends lost 8 bases at V and 6 bases at J; junction bases unmatched: 8. This CDR3 comprises 13 residues. CDR3 bases: TGCGCCAGCCGGGCGGGAGGGCCTTCCGAGCAGTACTTC. Its protein is CASRAGGPSEQYF.

CDR3 DNA sequence: TGCAGCGTTGAAGATAGGCTGATCACAGATACGCAGTATTTT. This translates into CSVEDRLITDTQYF. The chain joins TRBV29-1 to TRBJ2-3; D is undetermined. Germline V gene sequence: CDR1 SQVTM, CDR2 ANQGSEA. The CDR3 is 14 residues long. Trimming stripped 0 bases from V and 2 bases from J, with 9 bases between.

This clone was seen a few times. V gene TRBV7-8 combines with J gene TRBJ2-6; TRBD1 is a possible D gene (6 bases). Per germline, CDR1 SGHVS and CDR2 FQNEAQ. Trimming stripped 1 base from V and 0 bases from J, with 13 bases between. The CDR3 covers 18 residues. CDR3 residues: CASSLGGDIHSGANVLTF. As DNA, the CDR3 is TGTGCCAGCAGCTTAGGAGGGGACATTCACTCTGGGGCCAACGTCCTGACTTTC. The variable domain in full, with the rest retrieved from reference TRBV7-8 and TRBJ2-6, is GAGVSQSPRYKVAKRGQDVALRCDPISGHVSLFWYQQALGQGPEFLTYFQNEAQLDKSGLPSDRFFAERPEGSVSTLKIQRTQQEDSAVYLCASSLGGDIHSGANVLTFGAGSRLTVL.

The chain is built from TRBV29-1 and TRBJ2-2; D assignment may be TRBD1 or TRBD2 (6 bases each). Germline CDR1 reads SQVTM; CDR2 reads ANQGSEA. The V end lost 7 bases, the J end lost 8 bases, and 17 bases lay between the germline ends. The CDR3 contains 13 residues. The CDR3 DNA reads as TGCAGCGCCATAAGAGGGGGGCGAGGGGAGCTGTTTTTT. Its protein is CSAIRGGRGELFF.

In nucleotides, the CDR3 is TGTGCCAGCATGCCGACTAGTCGGGTCACTGAAGCTTTCTTT. Translating gives CASMPTSRVTEAFF. This chain uses TRBV2 with TRBJ1-1, with D unresolved. The CDR3 runs 14 residues. Trimming removed 7 bases at V and 4 bases at J, with 16 bases between. CDR1 is SNHLY, CDR2 FYNNEI, per germline.

J is TRBJ1-1 and V is TRBV6-1; D gene unclear. V was pared by 8 bases and J by 2 bases, with 15 bases between. Per germline, CDR1 MNHNS and CDR2 SASEGT. There are 14 residues in the CDR3. The CDR3 protein is CASCAEGANTEAFF. CDR3 DNA: TGTGCCAGCTGTGCGGAGGGCGCAAACACTGAAGCTTTCTTT.

This clone has only one observation. A far bigger clonotype differs at one base, so this is likely a read error. The chain couples TRBV5-1 to TRBJ2-6; D may be TRBD1 or TRBD2 (6 bases each). This CDR3 contains 16 residues. Germline assignment: CDR1 SGHRS and CDR2 YFSETQ. CDR3 region: CAGSPRGDSGANVLTF. The CDR3 coding sequence is TGCGCCGGCAGCCCAAGGGGGGACTCTGGGGCCAACGTCCTGACTTTC. The variable domain in full, completed from reference TRBV5-1 and TRBJ2-6, reads KAGVTQTPRYLIKTRGQQVTLSCSPISGHRSVSWYQQTPGQGLQFLFEYFSETQRNKGNFPGRFSGRQFSNSRSEMNVSTLELGDSALYLCAGSPRGDSGANVLTFGAGSRLTVL.

DNA of the CDR3: TGTGCCAGCAGTTCAAGACAGGGATTGTCAGAGACCCAGTACTTC. This encodes CASSSRQGLSETQYF. The chain links TRBV5-4 to TRBJ2-5; TRBD1 matches at 7 bases. In germline, CDR1 is SGHNT, CDR2 YYREEE (reference sequence). J lost 4 bases, V lost 5 bases, and 11 bases had no gene match. There are 15 residues in the CDR3.

V and J are TRBV19 and TRBJ2-7; 9 nucleotides line up with TRBD1. Per germline, CDR1 LNHDA and CDR2 SQIVND (reference sequence). The CDR3 extends over 16 amino acids. V lost 6 bases to trimming and J lost 3 bases; unmatched junction nucleotides: 12. The CDR3 spells CASRPDGQGNFYEQYF. As DNA, the CDR3 is TGTGCCAGTAGACCGGATGGACAGGGGAATTTCTACGAGCAGTACTTC.

On this clone: Relative to the germline gene, one junction end is altered; a read error may explain this. The V gene is TRBV7-9, the J gene TRBJ2-7, with a tentative D call TRBD2 (6 bases). CDR1 is SEHNR and CDR2 is FQNEAQ in the germline V gene (reference sequence). The CDR3 is 16 amino acids. CDR3 sequence reads: CASSQDIGAGFYEQYF. The CDR3, as DNA: TGCGCCAGCAGCCAAGATATAGGTGCGGGGTTCTACGAGCAGTACTTC. The full variable domain, in which reference TRBV7-9 and TRBJ2-7 provide the parts outside the CDR3, is DTGVSQNPRHKITKRGQNVTFRCDPISEHNRLYWYRQTLGQGPEFLTYFQNEAQLEKSRLLSDRFSAERPKGSFSTLEIQRTEQGDSAMYLCASSQDIGAGFYEQYFGPGTRLTVT.

The table lists this clone with a count of one. The rearrangement links TRBV11-3 to TRBJ2-2, with 7 bases aligning to TRBD1. The CDR3 runs 15 residues. CDR1 and CDR2 from the germline V gene are SGHNT and YENEEA. The V segment lost 3 bases and the J segment 4 bases; nucleotides outside the gene matches: 5. CDR3 sequence (DNA): TGTGCCAGCAGCTTCCGTGCAGGGGGCACCGGGGAGCTGTTTTTT. This encodes CASSFRAGGTGELFF.